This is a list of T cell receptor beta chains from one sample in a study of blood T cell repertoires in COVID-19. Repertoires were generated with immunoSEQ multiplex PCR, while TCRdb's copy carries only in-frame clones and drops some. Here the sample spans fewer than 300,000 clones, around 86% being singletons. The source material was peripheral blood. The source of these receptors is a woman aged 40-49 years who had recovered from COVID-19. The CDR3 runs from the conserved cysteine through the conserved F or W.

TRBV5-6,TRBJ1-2,CASSAVNYGYTF
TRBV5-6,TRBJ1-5,CASSLGATGSNQPQHF
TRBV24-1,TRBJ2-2,CATSPRANTGELFF
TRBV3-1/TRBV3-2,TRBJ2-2,CASSPHRGVDTGELFF
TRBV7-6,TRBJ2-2,CASSFAGTGELFF
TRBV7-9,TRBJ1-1,CASSGEGFREAFF
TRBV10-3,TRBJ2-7,CAISEGTSLTYEQYF
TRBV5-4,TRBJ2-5,CASSFTDQETQYF
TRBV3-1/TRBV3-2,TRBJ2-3,CASSQDYGTRRDTQYF
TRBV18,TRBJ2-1,CASSPTGQGGVGQFF
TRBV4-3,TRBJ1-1,CASSQDQGTDNTEAFF
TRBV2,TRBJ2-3,CASSGQGAPDTQYF
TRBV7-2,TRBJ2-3,CASSLDAGESQYF
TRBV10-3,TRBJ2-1,CAIRPSGTGMNEQFF
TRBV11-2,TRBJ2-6,CASSLDFAGAPLGANVLTF
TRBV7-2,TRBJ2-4,CASSTTRQGNIQYF
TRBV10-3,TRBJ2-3,CAARDNTDTQYF
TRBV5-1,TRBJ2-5,CASSLAETQYF
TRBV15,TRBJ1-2,CATSPRNYGYTF
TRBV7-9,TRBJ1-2,CASSPKGQGANYGYTF
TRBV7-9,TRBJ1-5,CGPAARTGDYQPQHF
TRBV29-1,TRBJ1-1,CSLSTGADTEAFF
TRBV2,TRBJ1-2,CAQQGGNYGYTF
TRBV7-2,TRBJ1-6,CASSLGTGTYNSPLHF
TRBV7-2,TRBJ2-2,CASSGRGGELFF
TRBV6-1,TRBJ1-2,CASNLPAVGYTF
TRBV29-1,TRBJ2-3,CSARTSWADTQYF
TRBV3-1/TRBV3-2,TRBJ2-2,CASSLGRRAGELFF
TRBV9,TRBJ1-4,CASNSGGSRNEKLFF
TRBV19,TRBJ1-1,CASSGVGGAEAFF
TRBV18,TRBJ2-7,CASSPLASGGIYEQYF
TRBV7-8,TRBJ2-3,CASSLAYWGPTSTDTQYF
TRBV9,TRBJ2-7,CASSSGGEPLPYEQYF
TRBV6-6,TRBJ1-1,CASSYLGVGNTEAFF
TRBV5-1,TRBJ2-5,CASSQGVGETQYF
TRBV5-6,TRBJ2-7,CASSSRDRGAYEQYF
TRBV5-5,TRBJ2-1,CASSLGLAGEYNEQFF
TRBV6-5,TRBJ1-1,CASRLGLNTEAFF
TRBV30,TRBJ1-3,CAWRELRGAGNTIYF
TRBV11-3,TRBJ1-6,CASSLRWSPYNSPLHF
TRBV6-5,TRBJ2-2,CASSLLRTGGELFF